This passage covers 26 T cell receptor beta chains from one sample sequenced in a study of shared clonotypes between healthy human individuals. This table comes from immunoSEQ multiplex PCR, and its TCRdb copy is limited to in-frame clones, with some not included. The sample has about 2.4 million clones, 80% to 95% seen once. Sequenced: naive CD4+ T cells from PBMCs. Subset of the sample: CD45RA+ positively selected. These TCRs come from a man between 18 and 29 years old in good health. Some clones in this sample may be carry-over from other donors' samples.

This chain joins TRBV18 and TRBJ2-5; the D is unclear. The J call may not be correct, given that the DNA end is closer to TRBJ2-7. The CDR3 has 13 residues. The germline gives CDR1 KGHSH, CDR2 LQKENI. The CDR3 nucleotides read TGTGCCAGCTCACCGGACGGTTCCTACGAGCAGTACTTC. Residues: CASSPDGSYEQYF.

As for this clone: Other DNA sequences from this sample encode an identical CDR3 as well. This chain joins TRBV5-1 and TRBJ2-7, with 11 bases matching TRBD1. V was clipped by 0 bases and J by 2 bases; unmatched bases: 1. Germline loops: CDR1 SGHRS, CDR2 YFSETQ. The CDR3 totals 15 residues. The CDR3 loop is CASSLVGQGAYEQYF. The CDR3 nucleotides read TGCGCCAGCAGCTTGGTGGGACAGGGGGCCTACGAGCAGTACTTC.

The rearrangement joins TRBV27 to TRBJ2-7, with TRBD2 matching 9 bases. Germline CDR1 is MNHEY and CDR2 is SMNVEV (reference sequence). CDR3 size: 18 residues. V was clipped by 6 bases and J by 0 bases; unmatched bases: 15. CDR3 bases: TGTGCCAGCAGCCTCCTGGATGCGCTAGCGGGAAGCTCCTACGAGCAGTACTTC. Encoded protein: CASSLLDALAGSSYEQYF.

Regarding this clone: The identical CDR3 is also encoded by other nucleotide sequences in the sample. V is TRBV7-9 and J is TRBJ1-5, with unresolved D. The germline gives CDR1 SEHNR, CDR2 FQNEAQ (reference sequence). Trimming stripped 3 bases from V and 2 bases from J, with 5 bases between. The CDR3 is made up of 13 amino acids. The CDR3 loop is CASSFGGNQPQHF. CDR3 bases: TGTGCCAGCAGCTTCGGTGGCAATCAGCCCCAGCATTTT. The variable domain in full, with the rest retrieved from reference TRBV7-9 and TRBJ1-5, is DTGVSQNPRHKITKRGQNVTFRCDPISEHNRLYWYRQTLGQGPEFLTYFQNEAQLEKSRLLSDRFSAERPKGSFSTLEIQRTEQGDSAMYLCASSFGGNQPQHFGDGTRLSIL.

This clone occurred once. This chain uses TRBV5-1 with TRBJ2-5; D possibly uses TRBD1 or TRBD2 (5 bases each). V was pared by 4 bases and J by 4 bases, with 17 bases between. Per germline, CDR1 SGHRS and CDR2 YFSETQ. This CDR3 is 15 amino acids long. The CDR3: CASSPFLGTLETQYF. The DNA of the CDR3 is TGCGCCAGCAGCCCCTTTTTAGGGACCCTAGAGACCCAGTACTTC.

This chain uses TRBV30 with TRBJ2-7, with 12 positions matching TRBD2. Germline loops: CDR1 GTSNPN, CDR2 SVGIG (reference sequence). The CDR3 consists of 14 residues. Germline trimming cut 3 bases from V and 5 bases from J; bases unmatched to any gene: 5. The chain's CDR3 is CAWRLAGGVDEQYF. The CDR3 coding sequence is TGTGCCTGGAGGCTAGCGGGAGGGGTCGACGAGCAGTACTTC.

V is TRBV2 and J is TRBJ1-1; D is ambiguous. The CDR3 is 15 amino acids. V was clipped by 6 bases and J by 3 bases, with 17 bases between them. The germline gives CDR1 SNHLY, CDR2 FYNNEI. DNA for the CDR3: TGTGCCAGCAGAGGATCCGGTGGCGGGTACACTGAAGCTTTCTTT. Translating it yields CASRGSGGGYTEAFF.

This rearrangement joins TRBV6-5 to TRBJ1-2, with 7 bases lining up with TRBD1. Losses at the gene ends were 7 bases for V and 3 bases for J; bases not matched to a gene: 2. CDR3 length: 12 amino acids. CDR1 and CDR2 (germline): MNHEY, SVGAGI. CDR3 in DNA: TGTGCCAGCATGGGACAGTACTATGGCTACACCTTC. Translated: CASMGQYYGYTF.

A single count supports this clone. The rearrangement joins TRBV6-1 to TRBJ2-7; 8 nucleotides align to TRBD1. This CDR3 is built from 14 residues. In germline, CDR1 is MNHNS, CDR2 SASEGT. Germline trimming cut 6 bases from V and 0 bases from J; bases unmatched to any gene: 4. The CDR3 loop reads CASRGQVASYEQYF. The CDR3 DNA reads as TGTGCCAGCAGGGGACAGGTCGCCTCCTACGAGCAGTACTTC.

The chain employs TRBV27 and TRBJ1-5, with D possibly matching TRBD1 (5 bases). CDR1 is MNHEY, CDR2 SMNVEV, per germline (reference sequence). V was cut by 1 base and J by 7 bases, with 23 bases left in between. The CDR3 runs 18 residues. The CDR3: CASSLFGRDLVGEQPQHF. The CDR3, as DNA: TGTGCCAGCAGTTTATTTGGTCGGGACCTCGTTGGGGAGCAGCCCCAGCATTTT.

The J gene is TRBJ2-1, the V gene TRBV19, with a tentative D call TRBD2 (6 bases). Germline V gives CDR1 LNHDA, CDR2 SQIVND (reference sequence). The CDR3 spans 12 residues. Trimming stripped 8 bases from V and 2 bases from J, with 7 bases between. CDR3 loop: CASGTAYNEQFF. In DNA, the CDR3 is TGTGCCAGTGGGACTGCCTACAATGAGCAGTTCTTC.

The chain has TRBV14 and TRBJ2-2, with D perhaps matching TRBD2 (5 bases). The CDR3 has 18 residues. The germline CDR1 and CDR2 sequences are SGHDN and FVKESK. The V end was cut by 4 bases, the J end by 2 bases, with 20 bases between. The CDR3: CASSPLGRTGGNTGELFF. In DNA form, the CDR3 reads TGTGCCAGCAGCCCCCTCGGGCGGACCGGAGGTAACACCGGGGAGCTGTTTTTT.

The chain's CDR3 is CASSSTIGQGVDTQYF. CDR3 bases: TGTGCCAGCAGCTCAACTATCGGACAGGGAGTAGATACGCAGTATTTT. The rearrangement links TRBV11-2 to TRBJ2-3; 8 positions agree with TRBD1. The length of the CDR3 is 16 residues. V gave up 4 bases and J gave up 5 bases; unmatched junction bases: 11. Germline V gives CDR1 SGHAT, CDR2 FQNNGV.

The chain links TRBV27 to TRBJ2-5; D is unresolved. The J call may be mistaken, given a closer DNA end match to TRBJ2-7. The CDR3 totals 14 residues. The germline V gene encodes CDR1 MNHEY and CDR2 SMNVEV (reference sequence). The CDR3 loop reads CASSPYSRPYEQYF. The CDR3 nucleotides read TGTGCCAGCAGTCCTTACTCCCGACCCTACGAGCAGTACTTC.

This CDR3 reads CASSLSGFMNTEAFF. CDR3 coding DNA: TGTGCCAGCAGCTTATCAGGGTTTATGAACACTGAAGCTTTCTTT. The chain has TRBV5-8 and TRBJ1-1, with D perhaps matching TRBD1 (5 bases). The V gene lost 2 bases and the J gene lost 0 bases, with 11 bases spanning the gap. The CDR3 runs to 15 residues. Germline V gene lookup returns CDR1 SGHTS and CDR2 YDEGEE.

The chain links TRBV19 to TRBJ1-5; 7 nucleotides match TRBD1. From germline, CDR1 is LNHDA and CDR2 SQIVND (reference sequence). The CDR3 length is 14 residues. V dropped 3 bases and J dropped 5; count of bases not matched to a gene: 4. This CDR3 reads CASSMGQGDQPQHF. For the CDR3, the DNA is TGTGCCAGTAGTATGGGGCAGGGGGATCAGCCCCAGCATTTT.

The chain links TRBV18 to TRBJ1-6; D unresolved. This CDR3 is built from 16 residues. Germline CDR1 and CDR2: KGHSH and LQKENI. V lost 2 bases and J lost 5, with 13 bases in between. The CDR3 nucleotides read TGTGCCAGCTCACCATCCGCATCCAGAAATAATTCACCCCTCCACTTT. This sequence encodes CASSPSASRNNSPLHF.

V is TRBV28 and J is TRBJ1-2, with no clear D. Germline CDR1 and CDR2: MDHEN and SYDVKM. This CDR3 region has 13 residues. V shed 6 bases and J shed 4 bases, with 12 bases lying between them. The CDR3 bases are TGTGCCAGCAGGGAGGGAGAGCCCTATGGCTACACCTTC. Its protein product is CASREGEPYGYTF.

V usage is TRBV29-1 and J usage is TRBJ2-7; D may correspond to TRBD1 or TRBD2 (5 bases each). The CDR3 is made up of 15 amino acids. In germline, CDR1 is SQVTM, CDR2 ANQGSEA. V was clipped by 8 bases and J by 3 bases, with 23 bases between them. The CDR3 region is CSITDWGRTNYEQYF. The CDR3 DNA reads TGCAGCATTACGGACTGGGGACGAACAAACTACGAGCAGTACTTC.

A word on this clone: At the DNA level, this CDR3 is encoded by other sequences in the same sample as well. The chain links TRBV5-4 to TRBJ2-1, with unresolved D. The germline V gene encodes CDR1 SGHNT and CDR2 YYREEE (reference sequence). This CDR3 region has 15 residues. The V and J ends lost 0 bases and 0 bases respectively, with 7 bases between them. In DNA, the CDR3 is TGTGCCAGCAGCTTGGGCCTAGACTCCTACAATGAGCAGTTCTTC. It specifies CASSLGLDSYNEQFF.

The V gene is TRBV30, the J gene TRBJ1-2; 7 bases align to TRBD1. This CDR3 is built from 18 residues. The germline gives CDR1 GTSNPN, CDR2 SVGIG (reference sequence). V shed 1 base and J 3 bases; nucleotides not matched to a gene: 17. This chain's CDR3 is CAWSGIRDSNFGDYGYTF. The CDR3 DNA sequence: TGTGCCTGGAGTGGGATACGGGACAGTAACTTTGGGGACTATGGCTACACCTTC. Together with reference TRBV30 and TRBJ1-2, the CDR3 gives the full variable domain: SQTIHQWPATLVQPVGSPLSLECTVEGTSNPNLYWYRQAAGRGLQLLFYSVGIGQISSEVPQNLSASRPQDRQFILSSKKLLLSDSGFYLCAWSGIRDSNFGDYGYTFGSGTRLTVV.

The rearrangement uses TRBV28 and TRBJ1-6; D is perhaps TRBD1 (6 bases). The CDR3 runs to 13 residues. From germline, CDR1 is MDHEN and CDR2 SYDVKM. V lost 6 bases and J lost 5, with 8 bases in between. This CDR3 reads CASSRQDNSPLHF. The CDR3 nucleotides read TGTGCCAGCAGCCGACAGGATAATTCACCCCTCCACTTT.

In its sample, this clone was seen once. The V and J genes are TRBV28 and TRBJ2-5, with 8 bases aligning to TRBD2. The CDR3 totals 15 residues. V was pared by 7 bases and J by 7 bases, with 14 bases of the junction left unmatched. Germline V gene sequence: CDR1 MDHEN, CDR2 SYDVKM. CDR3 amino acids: CASTQDSGNWGTQYF. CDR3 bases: TGTGCCAGCACCCAAGATAGCGGGAATTGGGGGACCCAGTACTTC.

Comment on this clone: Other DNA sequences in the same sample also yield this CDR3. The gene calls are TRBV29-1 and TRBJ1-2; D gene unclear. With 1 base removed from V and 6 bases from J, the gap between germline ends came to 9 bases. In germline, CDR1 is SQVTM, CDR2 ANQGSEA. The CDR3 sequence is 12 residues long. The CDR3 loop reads CSVEGGADGYTF. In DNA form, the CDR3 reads TGCAGCGTTGAAGGCGGTGCTGATGGCTACACCTTC.

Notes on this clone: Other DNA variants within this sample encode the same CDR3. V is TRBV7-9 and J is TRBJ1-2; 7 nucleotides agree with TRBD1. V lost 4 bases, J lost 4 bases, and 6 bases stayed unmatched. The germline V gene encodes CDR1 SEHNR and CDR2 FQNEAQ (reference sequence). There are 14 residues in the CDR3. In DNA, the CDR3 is TGTGCCAGCAGCTCCGGGCAGGGGGGCTATGGCTACACCTTC. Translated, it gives CASSSGQGGYGYTF.

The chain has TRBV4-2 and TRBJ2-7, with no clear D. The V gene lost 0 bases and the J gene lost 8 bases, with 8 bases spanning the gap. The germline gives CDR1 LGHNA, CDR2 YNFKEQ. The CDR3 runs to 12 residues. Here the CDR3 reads CASSQDLSKQYF. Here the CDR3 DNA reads TGTGCCAGCAGCCAAGACCTTAGTAAGCAGTACTTC.